This TCR beta chain was documented in a study of beta chain features in type 1 diabetes. Of the isolated RNA, all was reverse transcribed, and so the sequenced material was expressed TCRB transcripts. Method: immunoSEQ multiplex PCR; TCRdb's copy keeps in-frame clones and lacks some. The sample lists about 270,000 clones; 13% to 15% were seen once. The CDR3 spans 16 residues. V trimming: 5 bases; J trimming: 4 bases; junction bases outside the gene matches: 7. From germline, CDR1 is SGHRS and CDR2 YFSETQ. This TCR derives from a woman aged 40 to 50 in good health. The chain carries TRBV5-1 and TRBJ2-1; 12 nucleotides agree with TRBD2. Specimen: naive CD4+ T cells from blood. In DNA form, the CDR3 reads TGCGCCAGCAGGCCCGGGACTAGCGGGTTATACAATGAGCAGTTCTTC. This codes for CASRPGTSGLYNEQFF.